The 15 T cell receptor beta chains below were found in one sample sequenced in a study of response to subunit inactivated influenza vaccine. TCRdb analysed the RT-PCR reads with MiXCR anew, one entry per CDR3 protein. The sample lists about 780,000 distinct CDR3 sequences; about 18% were seen once. Sample: PBMCs from blood, taken about 5 days after vaccination. The receptors were gathered from a man aged 45-65 years who received an inactivated influenza vaccine.

This chain connects TRBV7-8 to TRBJ1-2; possibly TRBD1 for D (6 bases). This CDR3 comprises 14 residues. Germline-derived CDR1 and CDR2 are SGHVS and FQNEAQ. V was pared by 5 bases and J by 5 bases, with 15 bases between. Here the CDR3 reads CASSGGGRGYGYTF. For the CDR3, the DNA is TGTGCCAGCAGCGGGGGGGGCAGGGGTTATGGCTACACCTTC.

Only a few counts were recorded for this clonotype. The genes are TRBV10-3 and TRBJ2-5, with D uncertain. There are 15 residues in the CDR3. Germline CDR1 ENHRY, CDR2 SYGVKD. V was trimmed by 0 bases and J by 2 bases, leaving 10 bases between them. CDR3 nucleotide sequence: TGTGCCATCAGTGAGTCTCGCCAGACTCAAGAGACCCAGTACTTC. Amino acid sequence: CAISESRQTQETQYF.

The genes are TRBV2 and TRBJ2-3, with D possibly called TRBD1 or TRBD2 (6 bases each). V was trimmed by 6 bases and J by 6 bases, leaving 16 bases between them. The CDR3 is 14 residues long. Germline V gene lookup returns CDR1 SNHLY and CDR2 FYNNEI. The CDR3 DNA is TGTGCCAGCAGGTTGGGGGGCTACGTGGATACGCAGTATTTT. Translated: CASRLGGYVDTQYF.

The chain employs TRBV6-5 and TRBJ1-2; TRBD1 might be the D (5 bases). Germline V gene data show CDR1 as MNHEY and CDR2 as SVGAGI. Trimming shortened V by 2 bases and J by 5 bases, and 15 bases separated the two germline ends. The CDR3 extends over 15 amino acids. CDR3 residues: CASSYDSLVRYGYTF. CDR3 in DNA: TGTGCCAGCAGTTACGACAGCTTGGTTCGGTATGGCTACACCTTC.

The chain joins TRBV28 to TRBJ1-6, with TRBD1 matching over 12 bases. CDR1 and CDR2 from the germline V gene are MDHEN and SYDVKM. The CDR3 has 16 residues. The V and J ends lost 7 bases and 10 bases, in that order; junction bases with no gene match: 11. The CDR3 protein is CASIAGTGGKRSPLHF. CDR3 nucleotide sequence: TGTGCCAGCATAGCTGGGACAGGGGGCAAGAGATCACCCCTCCACTTT.

The gene calls are TRBV6-2 or TRBV6-3 and TRBJ2-1; the match to TRBD2 covers 8 bases. Germline CDR1 and CDR2: MNHEY and SVGEGT. The CDR3 runs to 15 residues. The V gene end was trimmed by 6 bases and the J gene end by 6 bases; junction bases not matched to a gene: 10. The DNA for the CDR3 is TGTGCCAGCAGGAATCTGGGACTAGGTCTCAATGAGCAGTTCTTC. It yields the protein CASRNLGLGLNEQFF.

There are many counts of this clonotype. The chain has TRBV20-1 and TRBJ2-3; tentatively, D is TRBD2 (5 bases). CDR1 is DFQATT and CDR2 is SNEGSKA in the germline V gene (reference sequence). Trimming removed 0 bases from V and 3 bases from J, with 13 bases in between. This CDR3 contains 15 residues. CDR3 coding DNA: TGCAGTGCTAGAGATGCGGGCAGAGGTACAGATACGCAGTATTTT. It translates to CSARDAGRGTDTQYF.

Many counts were recorded for this clonotype. The chain links TRBV12-3 or TRBV12-4 to TRBJ1-5; 9 positions agree with TRBD1. The CDR3 has 14 residues. Unmatched junction bases numbered 4, after V lost 3 bases and J lost 7 bases. CDR3 loop: CASSLGQGEQPQHF. Here the CDR3 DNA reads TGTGCCAGCAGTTTGGGACAGGGCGAACAGCCCCAGCATTTT.

This clonotype was observed a handful of times. J is TRBJ2-5 and V is TRBV6-1, with 15 bases fitting TRBD2. Trimming cost V 4 bases and J 5 bases; bases outside gene matches: 5. CDR1 and CDR2 (germline): MNHNS, SASEGT. The CDR3 is made up of 16 amino acids. The CDR3 protein is CASSGTSGGVQETQYF. DNA for the CDR3: TGTGCCAGCAGTGGGACTAGCGGGGGGGTTCAGGAGACCCAGTACTTC.

This clonotype was counted between two and nine times. The gene calls are TRBV11-2 and TRBJ2-2; TRBD2 agrees at 9 bases. The trim removed 6 bases at V and 4 bases at J, leaving 9 bases unmatched. CDR3 length equals 16 residues. Germline V gene data show CDR1 as SGHAT and CDR2 as FQNNGV. CDR3 bases: TGTGCCAGCAGACTATCGTGGACTAGCGTCACCGGGGAGCTGTTTTTT. This codes for CASRLSWTSVTGELFF.

The chain joins TRBV12-3 or TRBV12-4 to TRBJ1-5; D unresolved. The length of the CDR3 is 12 residues. Trimming cost V 2 bases and J 7 bases, with 6 bases left between them. CDR3 residues: CASSLRQQPQHF. DNA of the CDR3: TGTGCCAGCAGTTTAAGGCAACAGCCCCAGCATTTT.

A few counts support this clonotype. In DNA form, the CDR3 reads TGTGCCAGCAGCTTAGGGACACCACCCCAAGAGACCCAGTACTTC. This encodes CASSLGTPPQETQYF. V usage is TRBV7-2 and J usage is TRBJ2-5; D might be TRBD1 (5 bases). Germline CDR1 reads SGHTA; CDR2 reads FQGNSA. The CDR3 is 15 amino acids. V lost 1 base and J lost 1, with 10 bases in between. Filled out from reference TRBV7-2 and TRBJ2-5, the complete variable domain reads GAGVSQSPSNKVTEKGKDVELRCDPISGHTALYWYRQSLGQGLEFLIYFQGNSAPDKSGLPSDRFSAERTGGSVSTLTIQRTQQEDSAVYLCASSLGTPPQETQYFGPGTRLLVL.

The rearrangement uses TRBV7-6 and TRBJ2-2; the D is unclear. CDR1 is SGHVS, CDR2 FNYEAQ, per germline. This CDR3 has 13 residues. V was cut by 5 bases and J by 5 bases, with 9 bases left in between. CDR3 DNA sequence: TGTGCCAGCAGCGCGCAACGGACCGGGGAGCTGTTTTTT. It translates to CASSAQRTGELFF.

This clonotype was detected a few times. The genes are TRBV20-1 and TRBJ2-3, with TRBD2 matching over 7 bases. Germline assignment: CDR1 DFQATT and CDR2 SNEGSKA (reference sequence). There are 17 residues in the CDR3. Germline trimming cut 1 base from V and 4 bases from J; bases unmatched to any gene: 14. For the CDR3, the DNA is TGCAGTGCTAGAGTAGTACGGGCGGGGGTGCGCGCAGATACGCAGTATTTT. Protein: CSARVVRAGVRADTQYF.

The chain's CDR3 is CASSYTRAGEQYF. The CDR3 DNA follows: TGTGCCAGCAGTTACACGCGGGCGGGGGAGCAGTACTTC. V and J are TRBV6-6 and TRBJ2-7; possible D gene TRBD2, 6 bases. CDR3 length equals 13 residues. Trimming removed 2 bases at V and 7 bases at J, with 12 bases between. Germline V CDR1 and CDR2: MNHNY, SVGAGI (reference sequence).